The source of this T cell receptor (beta chain) is a study of memory CD4+ T cells and cytomegalovirus serostatus. On the study more broadly: This sample comes from healthy Belgian adults, roughly nine CMV seropositive, 24 seronegative. Regarding the study as a whole: Each of around 69 CMV-associated TCRbeta sequences occurred in one to five individuals.

The sort gate was single viable CD3+CD4+CD8-CD45RO+ cells for memory CD4+ T cells. This clone was observed a single time. Its target is unknown. CDR1 is SEHNR, CDR2 FQNEAQ, per germline (reference sequence). The CDR3 consists of 16 residues. V gave up 1 base and J gave up 5 bases, with 18 bases separating them. Generated by immunoSEQ multiplex PCR, the TCRdb table keeps only in-frame clones and is missing some. The sample yields tens of thousands of clones, over 80% seen once. Sequenced: memory CD4+ T cells from blood. The rearrangement uses TRBV7-9 and TRBJ2-7, with D perhaps given as TRBD1 or TRBD2 (6 bases each). This receptor was identified in an adult in good health and CMV-seronegative. The CDR3 nucleotides read TGTGCCAGCAGCTTAGATAGAGGGGGGCAAACTCACGAGCAGTACTTC. It encodes CASSLDRGGQTHEQYF.